These T cell receptor beta chains were read from a single sample in a study of blood T cell repertoires in COVID-19. TCRdb keeps only in-frame clones here, not all; method: immunoSEQ multiplex PCR. Of 150,000 to 200,000 clones in the sample, 84% were seen once. Material: PBMCs or T cells enriched from blood (not recorded which). Every receptor here comes from a middle-aged man who had recovered from COVID-19. Both conserved end residues are part of each CDR3. D genes are given only for firm matches. Size is stated for part of the rows, as once, few or many counts, or as a class when the clone is expanded.

J gene: TRBJ1-6; V gene: TRBV6-5; CDR3 length: 13; clone size: .; D gene: .; CDR3 DNA: TGTGCCAGCCTGGAGGCTTTGGGGTCACCCCTCCACTTT; CDR3 protein: CASLEALGSPLHF
J gene: TRBJ1-2; V gene: TRBV10-3; CDR3 length: 14; clone size: few; D gene: TRBD1; CDR3 DNA: TGTGCCATCAGCGGACAGGGACTAAACTATGGCTACACCTTC; CDR3 protein: CAISGQGLNYGYTF
J gene: TRBJ2-2; V gene: TRBV5-1; CDR3 length: 15; clone size: .; D gene: TRBD1; CDR3 DNA: TGCGCCAGCAGGGGGACAGGGGGCACCACCGGGGAGCTGTTTTTT; CDR3 protein: CASRGTGGTTGELFF
J gene: TRBJ2-5; V gene: TRBV7-2; CDR3 length: 15; clone size: .; D gene: .; CDR3 DNA: TGTGCCAGCAGCTTCGGCGGGACCAACCAAGAGACCCAGTACTTC; CDR3 protein: CASSFGGTNQETQYF
J gene: TRBJ2-5; V gene: TRBV5-1; CDR3 length: 14; clone size: few; D gene: .; CDR3 DNA: TGCGCCAGCAGCGCCGGGGCGGGGATGGAGACCCAGTACTTC; CDR3 protein: CASSAGAGMETQYF
J gene: TRBJ2-1; V gene: TRBV4-2; CDR3 length: 15; clone size: .; D gene: TRBD2; CDR3 DNA: TGTGCCAGCAGCCTAGGGACTAGCGGGGCAGATGAGCAGTTCTTC; CDR3 protein: CASSLGTSGADEQFF
J gene: TRBJ1-1; V gene: TRBV7-9; CDR3 length: 14; clone size: .; D gene: TRBD1; CDR3 DNA: TGTGCCAGCAGCAAAGGACAGGGGAACACTGAAGCTTTCTTT; CDR3 protein: CASSKGQGNTEAFF
J gene: TRBJ2-7; V gene: TRBV5-1; CDR3 length: 13; clone size: .; D gene: .; CDR3 DNA: TGCGCCAGCACTCGTACAGGGACCTACGAGCAGTACTTC; CDR3 protein: CASTRTGTYEQYF
J gene: TRBJ1-1; V gene: TRBV19; CDR3 length: 13; clone size: .; D gene: .; CDR3 DNA: TGTGCCAGTAGTGCGGACAAGAACACTGAAGCTTTCTTT; CDR3 protein: CASSADKNTEAFF
J gene: TRBJ1-4; V gene: TRBV6-5; CDR3 length: 14; clone size: .; D gene: .; CDR3 DNA: TGTGCCAGCAGTACGACAGTGCTCAATGAAAAACTGTTTTTT; CDR3 protein: CASSTTVLNEKLFF
J gene: TRBJ1-3; V gene: TRBV27; CDR3 length: 12; clone size: .; D gene: .; CDR3 DNA: TGTGCCAGCAGCCTTCCTGGAAACACCATATATTTT; CDR3 protein: CASSLPGNTIYF
J gene: TRBJ2-1; V gene: TRBV5-6; CDR3 length: 14; clone size: .; D gene: .; CDR3 DNA: TGTGCCAGCAGCCCCGGCGGCTCCTACAATGAGCAGTTCTTC; CDR3 protein: CASSPGGSYNEQFF
J gene: TRBJ2-2; V gene: TRBV6-1; CDR3 length: 15; clone size: .; D gene: .; CDR3 DNA: TGTGCCAGCAGTGAAGCGAGTTTATACACCGGGGAGCTGTTTTTT; CDR3 protein: CASSEASLYTGELFF
J gene: TRBJ2-1; V gene: TRBV4-2; CDR3 length: 15; clone size: .; D gene: .; CDR3 DNA: TGTGCCAGCAGCCAAGATCCTTTACTTAACAATGAGCAGTTCTTC; CDR3 protein: CASSQDPLLNNEQFF
J gene: TRBJ2-2; V gene: TRBV6-5; CDR3 length: 15; clone size: once; D gene: TRBD2; CDR3 DNA: TGTGCCAGCAGGGGCGGGGGTTTTGACACCGGGGAGCTGTTTTTT; CDR3 protein: CASRGGGFDTGELFF
J gene: TRBJ1-3; V gene: TRBV7-9; CDR3 length: 14; clone size: .; D gene: TRBD1; CDR3 DNA: TGTGCCAGCAGCGCACAGGGGAGTGGAAACACCATATATTTT; CDR3 protein: CASSAQGSGNTIYF
J gene: TRBJ2-5; V gene: TRBV18; CDR3 length: 14; clone size: .; D gene: TRBD1; CDR3 DNA: TGTGCCAGCTCACCGGACAGGGTCCAAGAGACCCAGTACTTC; CDR3 protein: CASSPDRVQETQYF
J gene: TRBJ2-2; V gene: TRBV7-8; CDR3 length: 16; clone size: .; D gene: TRBD1; CDR3 DNA: TGTGCCAGCAGCTCAAGACAGGGGTCGAACACCGGGGAGCTGTTTTTT; CDR3 protein: CASSSRQGSNTGELFF
J gene: TRBJ1-1; V gene: TRBV7-9; CDR3 length: 14; clone size: .; D gene: .; CDR3 DNA: TGTGCCAGCAGCTTAGACGGGGGGCTCACTGAAGCTTTCTTT; CDR3 protein: CASSLDGGLTEAFF
J gene: TRBJ1-5; V gene: TRBV19; CDR3 length: 14; clone size: .; D gene: .; CDR3 DNA: TGTGCCAGTAGGGGGGAGGGGGGGACGGGGCCCCAGCATTTT; CDR3 protein: CASRGEGGTGPQHF
J gene: TRBJ1-3; V gene: TRBV5-6; CDR3 length: 16; clone size: .; D gene: .; CDR3 DNA: TGTGCCAGCAGCTTGCGCTCCAGCAGGGCTGGAAACACCATATATTTT; CDR3 protein: CASSLRSSRAGNTIYF
J gene: TRBJ1-4; V gene: TRBV5-4; CDR3 length: 14; clone size: .; D gene: TRBD1; CDR3 DNA: TGTGCCAGCAGCACCGGGACAGGGAATGAAAAACTGTTTTTT; CDR3 protein: CASSTGTGNEKLFF
J gene: TRBJ1-1; V gene: TRBV11-1; CDR3 length: 12; clone size: .; D gene: .; CDR3 DNA: TGTGCCAGCAGCTTAGCGGGAGGAGGGGCTTTCTTT; CDR3 protein: CASSLAGGGAFF
J gene: TRBJ2-7; V gene: TRBV7-2; CDR3 length: 17; clone size: .; D gene: TRBD1; CDR3 DNA: TGTGCCAGCAGCTTAGCGAGTATTGGGACAGGGGACTACGAGCAGTACTTC; CDR3 protein: CASSLASIGTGDYEQYF
J gene: TRBJ2-3; V gene: TRBV28; CDR3 length: 15; clone size: .; D gene: .; CDR3 DNA: TGTGCCAGCAGGAGGAGAGGGTTGGGCACAGATACGCAGTATTTT; CDR3 protein: CASRRRGLGTDTQYF
J gene: TRBJ2-5; V gene: TRBV9; CDR3 length: 16; clone size: .; D gene: .; CDR3 DNA: TGTGCCAGCAGCGTAGCGGCAGCCGGGGGCCAAGAGACCCAGTACTTC; CDR3 protein: CASSVAAAGGQETQYF
J gene: TRBJ2-1; V gene: TRBV5-4; CDR3 length: 13; clone size: .; D gene: .; CDR3 DNA: TGTGCCAGCAGCTTGGCCGAAAGGGGAGAGCAGTTCTTC; CDR3 protein: CASSLAERGEQFF
J gene: TRBJ1-1; V gene: TRBV12-3/TRBV12-4; CDR3 length: 13; clone size: .; D gene: TRBD1; CDR3 DNA: TGTGCCAGCAGCTCCGGGACAGTTACTGAAGCTTTCTTT; CDR3 protein: CASSSGTVTEAFF
J gene: TRBJ2-7; V gene: TRBV7-2; CDR3 length: 15; clone size: once; D gene: TRBD2; CDR3 DNA: TGTGCCAGCAGCCAGGCTAGCGGTCCCTCCTACGAGCAGTACTTC; CDR3 protein: CASSQASGPSYEQYF
J gene: TRBJ1-2; V gene: TRBV2; CDR3 length: 12; clone size: .; D gene: .; CDR3 DNA: TGTGCCAGCCAGGACAACTACTATGGCTACACCTTC; CDR3 protein: CASQDNYYGYTF
J gene: TRBJ1-1; V gene: TRBV3-1/TRBV3-2; CDR3 length: 12; clone size: few; D gene: .; CDR3 DNA: TGTGCCAGCAGCCAGGGGGCGAGTGAAGCTTTCTTT; CDR3 protein: CASSQGASEAFF
J gene: TRBJ2-2; V gene: TRBV5-8; CDR3 length: 16; clone size: few; D gene: TRBD1; CDR3 DNA: TGTGCCAGCAGCTTCAGACAGGGGCGGAACACCGGGGAGCTGTTTTTT; CDR3 protein: CASSFRQGRNTGELFF
J gene: TRBJ2-7; V gene: TRBV27; CDR3 length: 12; clone size: .; D gene: .; CDR3 DNA: TGTGCCAGCAGTTTCTCCGGCTACGAGCAGTACTTC; CDR3 protein: CASSFSGYEQYF
J gene: TRBJ1-1; V gene: TRBV25-1; CDR3 length: 14; clone size: .; D gene: TRBD1; CDR3 DNA: TGTGCCAGCAGTTGGGCAGGGGGAAACACTGAAGCTTTCTTT; CDR3 protein: CASSWAGGNTEAFF
J gene: TRBJ1-2; V gene: TRBV5-5; CDR3 length: 13; clone size: .; D gene: TRBD1; CDR3 DNA: TGTGCCAGCAGCGATCGACAGGGCTATGGCTACACCTTC; CDR3 protein: CASSDRQGYGYTF
J gene: TRBJ1-2; V gene: TRBV5-1; CDR3 length: 14; clone size: .; D gene: .; CDR3 DNA: TGCGCCAGCAGCTTGGGGGGGCCGGGCTATGGCTACACCTTC; CDR3 protein: CASSLGGPGYGYTF
J gene: TRBJ2-3; V gene: TRBV10-3; CDR3 length: 13; clone size: .; D gene: TRBD2; CDR3 DNA: TGTGCCACCCTAGCGGGGGCGGGAGATACGCAGTATTTT; CDR3 protein: CATLAGAGDTQYF
J gene: TRBJ1-1; V gene: TRBV18; CDR3 length: 17; clone size: .; D gene: TRBD1; CDR3 DNA: TGTGCCAGCTCACCACCGTGGGGACAGGTACTGAACACTGAAGCTTTCTTT; CDR3 protein: CASSPPWGQVLNTEAFF